The 17 T cell receptor beta chains below were found in one sample sequenced in a study of blood T cells in healthy people across ages. Next came a second PCR, run for about 6 to 12 cycles, which used a sample-barcoded 5' primer along with a J-beta primer mix. TCRdb re-analysed the 5' RACE reads in MiXCR, keeping a single row per CDR3 protein. The sample carries 850,000 to 1,100,000 distinct CDR3 sequences, 35% to 40% recorded once. The sequenced sample was blood. Receptors were obtained from a man between 18 and 35 years old in good health.

The genes are TRBV12-3 or TRBV12-4 and TRBJ2-3; TRBD1 matches at 7 bases. The CDR3 length is 15 residues. The J segment lost 6 bases and the V segment lost 5 bases, leaving 11 bases of the junction unmatched. CDR3 region: CASSQSGTVVDTQYF. The CDR3 nucleotides are TGTGCCAGCAGTCAGTCCGGGACAGTAGTGGATACGCAGTATTTT.

This clonotype was seen once. This chain joins TRBV9 and TRBJ2-1, with 8 positions matching TRBD2. The germline V gene has CDR1 SGDLS and CDR2 YYNGEE. The CDR3 totals 16 residues. V dropped 0 bases and J dropped 8; count of bases not matched to a gene: 10. The CDR3 region has the DNA TGTGCCAGCAGCGTAGCGTTGGCTAGCGGGTGGGATGAGCAGTTCTTC. Translating gives CASSVALASGWDEQFF.

This clonotype was detected only once. This chain connects TRBV9 to TRBJ1-1; 7 bases map to TRBD1. Germline-derived CDR1 and CDR2 are SGDLS and YYNGEE. The J segment lost 0 bases and the V segment lost 3 bases, leaving 5 bases of the junction unmatched. CDR3 length equals 15 residues. The CDR3 DNA is TGTGCCAGCAGCGGGGGACAGTCACTGAACACTGAAGCTTTCTTT. Translation: CASSGGQSLNTEAFF.

This sequence joins TRBV6-2 or TRBV6-3 and TRBJ2-3; 7 bases match TRBD2. Germline V gene sequence: CDR1 MNHEY, CDR2 SVGEGT. The V and J ends lost 8 bases and 1 base, in that order; junction bases with no gene match: 9. The CDR3 extends over 15 amino acids. Here the CDR3 DNA reads TGTGCCAGCGTATGGAGCGGGGCAGGCACAGATACGCAGTATTTT. This codes for CASVWSGAGTDTQYF.

In its sample, this clonotype was seen a few times. V usage is TRBV3-1 and J usage is TRBJ2-3, with D maybe TRBD2 (5 bases). The CDR3 runs to 13 residues. The germline V and J ends were trimmed by 2 bases and 11 bases, with 14 bases remaining between them. Germline CDR1 and CDR2: LGHDT and YNNKEL (reference sequence). The CDR3 DNA reads TGTGCCAGCAGCCAACATGATTCCGCGGGGCAGTATTTT. Its translation: CASSQHDSAGQYF.

Here the CDR3 DNA reads TGCAGTGCTAGGCTAGCGGGGGACTACAATGAGCAGTTCTTC. Translation gives CSARLAGDYNEQFF. V usage is TRBV20-1 and J usage is TRBJ2-1; 10 bases map to TRBD2. V shed 3 bases and J 3 bases; nucleotides not matched to a gene: 2. This CDR3 is built from 14 residues. The germline V gene has CDR1 DFQATT and CDR2 SNEGSKA (reference sequence).

J is TRBJ2-5 and V is TRBV9; D could derive from TRBD1 or TRBD2 (6 bases each). Between the trimmed V and J ends, which lost 0 bases and 4 bases, there was a span of 13 bases. Per germline, CDR1 SGDLS and CDR2 YYNGEE. The CDR3 sequence is 15 residues long. CDR3 DNA: TGTGCCAGCAGCGTAGATTGGGGGGCGGGAGAGACCCAGTACTTC. Protein product: CASSVDWGAGETQYF.

The chain is built from TRBV7-9 and TRBJ2-3; perhaps TRBD2 as D (5 bases). The germline gives CDR1 SEHNR, CDR2 FQNEAQ (reference sequence). Trimming took 3 bases from V and 2 from J, leaving 15 bases between them. The CDR3 spans 16 residues. CDR3 sequence: CASSLGMSGPTDTQYF. The DNA of the CDR3 is TGTGCCAGCAGCTTGGGGATGAGCGGACCCACAGATACGCAGTATTTT. Full variable domain (outside the CDR3, taken from reference TRBV7-9 and TRBJ2-3): DTGVSQNPRHKITKRGQNVTFRCDPISEHNRLYWYRQTLGQGPEFLTYFQNEAQLEKSRLLSDRFSAERPKGSFSTLEIQRTEQGDSAMYLCASSLGMSGPTDTQYFGPGTRLTVL.

The J gene is TRBJ1-4, the V gene TRBV20-1; D is perhaps TRBD1 (6 bases). Germline V gene sequence: CDR1 DFQATT, CDR2 SNEGSKA (reference sequence). The CDR3 extends over 17 amino acids. Trimming pared 3 bases from V and 3 bases from J, leaving 20 bases between. CDR3 DNA sequence: TGCAGTGCTAGGCTGGGGGCAGGGAGTTCAGCTAATGAAAAACTGTTTTTT. Its translation is CSARLGAGSSANEKLFF.

This clonotype was picked up a small number of times. The rearrangement joins TRBV10-3 to TRBJ2-1, with D perhaps TRBD1 or TRBD2 (5 bases each). Germline lookup yields CDR1 ENHRY and CDR2 SYGVKD. With 7 bases removed from V and 6 bases from J, the gap between germline ends came to 7 bases. There are 11 residues in the CDR3. For the CDR3, the DNA is TGTGCCATCACCGGGACCAATGAGCAGTTCTTC. It yields the protein CAITGTNEQFF.

The sample holds a few counts of this clonotype. The chain carries TRBV15 and TRBJ1-4; no firm D call. This CDR3 is 15 amino acids long. Trimming pared 0 bases from V and 6 bases from J, leaving 11 bases between. The germline gives CDR1 LNHNV, CDR2 YYDKDF (reference sequence). The CDR3 region is CATSREGFLDEKLFF. DNA of the CDR3: TGTGCCACCAGCAGAGAAGGGTTTTTGGATGAAAAACTGTTTTTT.

This clonotype was detected many times. The J gene is TRBJ2-4, the V gene TRBV10-3; the D gene is possibly TRBD1 (5 bases). Trimming removed 0 bases at V and 0 bases at J, with 12 bases between. CDR1 is ENHRY, CDR2 SYGVKD, per germline. The CDR3 contains 17 residues. DNA of the CDR3: TGTGCCATCAGTGAGTCGGATACAGGTCTAGCCAAAAACATTCAGTACTTC. It translates to CAISESDTGLAKNIQYF.

The rearrangement links TRBV28 to TRBJ2-4; the match to TRBD2 covers 11 bases. J lost 13 bases, V lost 2 bases, and 4 bases had no gene match. This CDR3 has 13 amino acids. CDR1 is MDHEN, CDR2 SYDVKM, per germline. CDR3 in DNA: TGTGCCAGCAGTTTACTAGCGGGGGGTACCCAGTACTTC. Amino acids: CASSLLAGGTQYF.

The genes are TRBV2 and TRBJ2-2, with D unclear. CDR1 SNHLY and CDR2 FYNNEI come from the germline V gene. With 5 bases removed from V and 6 bases from J, the gap between germline ends came to 13 bases. This CDR3 comprises 14 residues. CDR3 sequence (DNA): TGTGCCAGCAGTCCTGAAAGGGTTGCCGGGGAGCTGTTTTTT. The encoded protein is CASSPERVAGELFF.

This clonotype was seen more than once but under ten times. V is TRBV7-9 and J is TRBJ1-2, with 9 bases identical to TRBD1. CDR1 is SEHNR, CDR2 FQNEAQ, per germline (reference sequence). There are 14 residues in the CDR3. V shed 5 bases and J 4 bases; nucleotides not matched to a gene: 5. CDR3 DNA: TGTGCCAGCAGCCCAGAGGGACAGGGCTATGGCTACACCTTC. Translation gives CASSPEGQGYGYTF. Drawing the rest from reference TRBV7-9 and TRBJ1-2, the complete variable domain is DTGVSQNPRHKITKRGQNVTFRCDPISEHNRLYWYRQTLGQGPEFLTYFQNEAQLEKSRLLSDRFSAERPKGSFSTLEIQRTEQGDSAMYLCASSPEGQGYGYTFGSGTRLTVV.

In its sample, this clonotype was seen a few times. The chain combines TRBV12-3 or TRBV12-4 with TRBJ2-1; D perhaps matches TRBD2 (5 bases). The CDR3 runs to 17 residues. With 4 bases removed from V and 2 bases from J, the gap between germline ends came to 18 bases. In DNA form, the CDR3 reads TGTGCCAGCAGTTCCCTCCTAGCACCCGGCACCTACAATGAGCAGTTCTTC. It codes for CASSSLLAPGTYNEQFF.

The chain carries TRBV9 and TRBJ2-1; 9 bases match TRBD1. The CDR3 contains 16 residues. Trimming removed 4 bases from V and 4 bases from J; junction bases left unmatched: 9. The germline gives CDR1 SGDLS, CDR2 YYNGEE. CDR3 coding DNA: TGTGCCAGCAGCCCGTATCGACAGGGGGAGTACAATGAGCAGTTCTTC. It yields the protein CASSPYRQGEYNEQFF. The variable domain in full, completed from reference TRBV9 and TRBJ2-1, reads DSGVTQTPKHLITATGQRVTLRCSPRSGDLSVYWYQQSLDQGLQFLIQYYNGEERAKGNILERFSAQQFPDLHSELNLSSLELGDSALYFCASSPYRQGEYNEQFFGPGTRLTVL.